The clone carrying this T cell receptor (beta chain) appeared many times. The record originates from a study of T cells in Graves' hyperthyroidism and ophthalmopathy. Hyperthyroidism in the patients, aged 18 to 65, was newly diagnosed and under 2 months in duration. What was amplified from RNA transcripts were TCR beta CDR3 regions. The HTBI set primed first-round TCR CDR3 RT-PCR. From the multiplex PCR reads, TCRdb called clonotypes with MiXCR, one entry per CDR3 protein. The data hold roughly 380,000 distinct CDR3 sequences, with about 15% observed a single time. Trimming removed 10 bases from V and 5 bases from J; junction bases left unmatched: 6. In germline, CDR1 is ENHRY, CDR2 SYGVKD. The CDR3 covers 13 residues.

The material sequenced was blood. The receptor was isolated from a woman between 55 and 75 years old with Graves' hyperthyroidism. The genes are TRBV10-3 and TRBJ2-5; 11 bases fit TRBD2. CDR3 residues: CATTSGRGETQYF. The CDR3 DNA follows: TGTGCCACCACTAGCGGGAGAGGGGAGACCCAGTACTTC.